One and the same sample provided the 20 T cell receptor beta chains below, sequenced in a study of Ad26.COV2.S vaccination and SARS-CoV-2 variants. Treatment meaning: roughly 19 received Ad26.COV2.S at low or high dose, single or two shots; 5 received placebo; per-sample allocation not given. Sampling was done on day 63 after the first vaccine or placebo injection. The data were produced by immunoSEQ multiplex PCR, yet TCRdb's version contains in-frame clones alone and is incomplete. The sample contains some 460,000 clones, roughly nine tenths of which appear only once. The input for sequencing was peripheral blood, taken in a trial of Ad26.COV2.S vaccine versus placebo. Every receptor here comes from a person between 18 and 65 years old who received the Ad26.COV2.S COVID-19 vaccine or a placebo.

With respect to this clone: The same CDR3 arises from other DNA sequences in this sample as well. The chain uses TRBV9 and TRBJ2-2; no clear D gene. CDR3 size: 12 residues. Germline loops: CDR1 SGDLS, CDR2 YYNGEE. V was pared by 2 bases and J by 4 bases, with 3 bases between. Written as DNA, the CDR3 is TGTGCCAGCAGCGTGGGCACCGGGGAGCTGTTTTTT. Translating it yields CASSVGTGELFF.

Written as DNA, the CDR3 is TGCGCCAGCAGTCTCGGACTAGGTGGCGGGGAGCTGTTTTTT. This translates into CASSLGLGGGELFF. The chain recombines TRBV4-3 with TRBJ2-2; 7 nucleotides agree with TRBD2. In germline, CDR1 is LGHNA, CDR2 YSLEER. J was trimmed by 7 bases and V by 6 bases; bases with no gene match: 8. The CDR3 runs 14 residues.

This rearrangement joins TRBV6-2 or TRBV6-3 to TRBJ1-4; 9 positions match TRBD1. The CDR3 contains 15 residues. In germline, CDR1 is MNHEY, CDR2 SVGEGT. The J segment lost 6 bases and the V segment lost 2 bases, leaving 4 bases of the junction unmatched. CDR3 protein: CASSYGGQGHEKLFF. DNA for the CDR3: TGTGCCAGCAGTTACGGGGGACAGGGTCATGAAAAACTGTTTTTT.

The chain joins TRBV9 to TRBJ2-2, with 7 positions matching TRBD1. V lost 0 bases to trimming and J lost 0 bases; unmatched junction nucleotides: 2. Per germline, CDR1 SGDLS and CDR2 YYNGEE. The CDR3 loop spans 16 amino acids. The CDR3 region has the DNA TGTGCCAGCAGCGTAGCTCAGGGGGCGAACACCGGGGAGCTGTTTTTT. Translating gives CASSVAQGANTGELFF.

The chain joins TRBV19 to TRBJ2-1, with 8 bases aligning to TRBD2. V was pared by 6 bases and J by 3 bases, with 7 bases of the junction left unmatched. Per germline, CDR1 LNHDA and CDR2 SQIVND (reference sequence). This CDR3 is built from 15 residues. The CDR3 DNA is TGTGCCAGTAGGGGAACTAGCGGCGTCTACAATGAGCAGTTCTTC. Its protein product is CASRGTSGVYNEQFF.

This sequence joins TRBV2 and TRBJ2-7; D is possibly TRBD2 (6 bases). Germline loops: CDR1 SNHLY, CDR2 FYNNEI. CDR3 length: 14 residues. V gave up 4 bases and J gave up 3 bases, with 13 bases separating them. This CDR3 reads CASSVTSTNYEQYF. CDR3 DNA sequence: TGTGCCAGCAGTGTGACTAGTACTAACTACGAGCAGTACTTC.

This clone was seen only once. The gene calls are TRBV7-9 and TRBJ2-5; 14 nucleotides line up with TRBD2. Germline V gives CDR1 SEHNR, CDR2 FQNEAQ (reference sequence). V gave up 4 bases and J gave up 5 bases; unmatched junction bases: 6. This CDR3 has 16 residues. CDR3 loop: CASSWGLAGEFETQYF. For the CDR3, the DNA is TGTGCCAGCAGCTGGGGACTAGCGGGAGAGTTTGAGACCCAGTACTTC.

The J gene is TRBJ1-4, the V gene TRBV18; D is unclear. V lost 2 bases, J lost 4 bases, and 8 bases lay in between. In germline, CDR1 is KGHSH, CDR2 LQKENI. This CDR3 contains 14 residues. The CDR3 region is CASSPVGLNEKLFF. CDR3 in DNA: TGTGCCAGCTCACCAGTCGGCCTTAATGAAAAACTGTTTTTT.

This clone appeared once. V is TRBV9 and J is TRBJ2-1; 10 nucleotides match TRBD2. Germline CDR1 SGDLS, CDR2 YYNGEE. Trimming removed 0 bases from V and 9 bases from J; junction bases left unmatched: 6. CDR3 length equals 15 residues. This CDR3 is CASSVELAGWTEQFF. In nucleotides, the CDR3 is TGTGCCAGCAGCGTAGAACTAGCGGGATGGACTGAGCAGTTCTTC.

V usage is TRBV18 and J usage is TRBJ1-2, with D possibly matching TRBD1 (5 bases). Germline V gene data show CDR1 as KGHSH and CDR2 as LQKENI. CDR3 size: 13 residues. V was trimmed by 3 bases and J by 0 bases, leaving 5 bases between them. The CDR3: CASSPTANYGYTF. The DNA of the CDR3 is TGTGCCAGCTCACCGACAGCTAACTATGGCTACACCTTC.

This sequence joins TRBV5-4 and TRBJ2-7; 10 nucleotides agree with TRBD1. CDR1 and CDR2 from the germline V gene are SGHNT and YYREEE (reference sequence). This CDR3 spans 16 amino acids. The V gene end was trimmed by 0 bases and the J gene end by 6 bases; junction bases not matched to a gene: 9. This CDR3 reads CASSLAGGQGRVEQYF. The CDR3 DNA reads TGTGCCAGCAGCTTGGCTGGGGGACAGGGGCGGGTCGAGCAGTACTTC. Full variable domain (missing parts from reference TRBV5-4 and TRBJ2-7): ETGVTQSPTHLIKTRGQQVTLRCSSQSGHNTVSWYQQALGQGPQFIFQYYREEENGRGNFPPRFSGLQFPNYSSELNVNALELDDSALYLCASSLAGGQGRVEQYFGPGTRLTVT.

The chain carries TRBV7-2 and TRBJ1-3; D remains ambiguous. Germline loops: CDR1 SGHTA, CDR2 FQGNSA. V was trimmed by 2 bases and J by 8 bases, leaving 13 bases between them. This CDR3 comprises 14 residues. The CDR3, as DNA: TGTGCCAGCAGCTTATCCGTGCTCCCCGACACCATATATTTT. It translates to CASSLSVLPDTIYF.

The CDR3 nucleotides are TGCGCCAGCAGCCATCAATGGGCGACAGGGACTTATGGCTACACCTTC. Translated, it gives CASSHQWATGTYGYTF. The chain couples TRBV4-3 to TRBJ1-2; TRBD1 matches 7 bases. This CDR3 region has 16 residues. Germline CDR1 is LGHNA and CDR2 is YSLEER. J was trimmed by 5 bases and V by 3 bases; bases with no gene match: 12.

The rearrangement joins TRBV5-4 to TRBJ1-2, with unresolved D. Per germline, CDR1 SGHNT and CDR2 YYREEE (reference sequence). The CDR3 sequence is 13 residues long. V was trimmed by 4 bases and J by 8 bases, leaving 15 bases between them. CDR3: CASSPAGSFGYTF. The DNA for the CDR3 is TGTGCCAGCAGCCCTGCGGGGAGTTTCGGCTACACCTTC.

The table lists this clone with a few counts. V usage is TRBV11-1 and J usage is TRBJ1-1; 7 bases are shared with TRBD1. With V trimmed by 5 bases and J by 0 bases, 0 bases remained unmatched. The V gene's germline CDR1 is SGHAT and CDR2 FQDESV (reference sequence). The CDR3 totals 13 residues. CDR3 residues: CASSTGVNTEAFF. The CDR3 DNA is TGTGCCAGCAGCACAGGGGTGAACACTGAAGCTTTCTTT.

The rearrangement joins TRBV6-5 to TRBJ2-7; D may be TRBD1 or TRBD2 (5 bases each). Germline-derived CDR1 and CDR2 are MNHEY and SVGAGI. Trimming stripped 6 bases from V and 2 bases from J, with 17 bases between. This CDR3 comprises 15 residues. DNA of the CDR3: TGTGCCAGCAGCGCTACGAGGGGCCCCCCCTACGAGCAGTACTTC. It codes for CASSATRGPPYEQYF.

The rearrangement uses TRBV24-1 and TRBJ2-7, with D perhaps TRBD2 (5 bases). V shed 1 base and J shed 7 bases, with 7 bases lying between them. The germline V gene encodes CDR1 KGHDR and CDR2 SFDVKD. The CDR3 consists of 12 residues. The CDR3 sequence is CATSDLSGEQYF. For the CDR3, the DNA is TGTGCCACCAGTGATTTATCGGGGGAGCAGTACTTC.

The rearrangement joins TRBV7-2 to TRBJ1-1; D ambiguous. This CDR3 is 16 amino acids long. V was trimmed by 5 bases and J by 1 base, leaving 17 bases between them. The germline V gene encodes CDR1 SGHTA and CDR2 FQGNSA. The CDR3 DNA reads as TGTGCCAGCAGCCCGACCGGCCCCCTGGGGAACACTGAAGCTTTCTTT. Residues: CASSPTGPLGNTEAFF.

This chain uses TRBV5-4 with TRBJ2-3; 8 bases align to TRBD2. V shed 4 bases, J shed 1 base, and the junction held 5 bases outside the gene matches. The germline CDR1 and CDR2 sequences are SGHNT and YYREEE (reference sequence). This CDR3 has 15 residues. CDR3 protein: CASSGGAGGTDTQYF. Here the CDR3 DNA reads TGTGCCAGCAGCGGGGGAGCGGGGGGCACAGATACGCAGTATTTT.

This chain links TRBV6-5 with TRBJ2-1; D is possibly TRBD1 or TRBD2 (5 bases each). With 3 bases removed from V and 3 bases from J, the gap between germline ends came to 9 bases. Germline V CDR1 and CDR2: MNHEY, SVGAGI. The CDR3 loop spans 14 amino acids. CDR3 amino acids: CASSYRGGYNEQFF. The CDR3 nucleotides are TGTGCCAGCAGTTATCGGGGCGGCTACAATGAGCAGTTCTTC.